What follows are 2 T cell receptor beta chains derived from one specimen sequenced in a study of blood T cell repertoires in COVID-19. TCRdb keeps only in-frame clones here, not all; method: immunoSEQ multiplex PCR. This table holds more than 200,000 clones, more than 70% found once. Source material: peripheral blood. All receptors come from a woman aged 40 to 49 who had recovered from COVID-19.

This rearrangement joins TRBV5-1 to TRBJ2-5; tentatively, D is TRBD2 (6 bases). Germline lookup yields CDR1 SGHRS and CDR2 YFSETQ. V was shortened by 4 bases and J by 4 bases, with 11 bases between the two germline ends. The CDR3 covers 13 residues. CDR3 sequence: CASSSGRGETQYF. The CDR3, as DNA: TGCGCCAGCAGCAGCGGGCGGGGAGAGACCCAGTACTTC.

The chain combines TRBV10-3 with TRBJ2-7; 10 bases align to TRBD1. The CDR3 sequence is 12 residues long. Trimming took 8 bases from V and 5 from J; bases not matched to a gene: 3. Germline CDR1 ENHRY, CDR2 SYGVKD. The CDR3 DNA follows: TGTGCCATCTCGGACAGGGGGAACGAGCAGTACTTC. Translating it yields CAISDRGNEQYF.